This T cell receptor (beta chain) came from a study of T-cell reconstitution after alpha-beta-depleted transplantation in children. Unique molecular identifiers were used to barcode this TCRbeta library. TCRdb ran MiXCR on the PCR reads and lists one entry per CDR3 protein. There are roughly 610,000 distinct CDR3 sequences in the sample; approximately 10% occur only once, and 3.5% to 5% lies in the top ten. This clonotype was counted a few times. The germline CDR1 and CDR2 sequences are GTSNPN and SVGIG (reference sequence). This CDR3 is 15 amino acids long. V was shortened by 2 bases and J by 2 bases, with 12 bases between the two germline ends.

The source was PBMCs from the stem cell graft donor, collected from the stem cell graft. The chain is built from TRBV30 and TRBJ2-2, with no clear D. This receptor was taken from a human donor who donated a stem cell graft to a child with acute myeloid leukemia. This chain's CDR3 is CAWSPPLTNTGELFF. The CDR3 DNA sequence: TGTGCCTGGAGTCCCCCACTTACAAACACCGGGGAGCTGTTTTTT.